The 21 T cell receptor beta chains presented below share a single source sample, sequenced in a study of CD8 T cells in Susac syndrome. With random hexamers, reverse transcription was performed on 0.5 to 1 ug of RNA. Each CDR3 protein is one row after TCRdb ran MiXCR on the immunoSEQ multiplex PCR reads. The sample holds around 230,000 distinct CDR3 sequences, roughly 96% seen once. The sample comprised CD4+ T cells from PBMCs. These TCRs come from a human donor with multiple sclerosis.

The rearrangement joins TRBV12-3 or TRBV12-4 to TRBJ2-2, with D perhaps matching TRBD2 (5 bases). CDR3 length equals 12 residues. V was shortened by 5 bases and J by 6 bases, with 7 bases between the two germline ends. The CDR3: CASSIGAGELFF. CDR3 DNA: TGTGCCAGCAGTATCGGGGCCGGGGAGCTGTTTTTT.

In DNA form, the CDR3 reads TGTGCCACCAGTATCAGTCAGGTTTTCGCCGAGCAGTACTTC. It yields the protein CATSISQVFAEQYF. The J gene is TRBJ2-7, the V gene TRBV15; no clear D. The CDR3 length is 14 residues. V dropped 6 bases and J dropped 6 bases, with 18 bases sitting between them. CDR1 and CDR2 from the germline V gene are LNHNV and YYDKDF (reference sequence).

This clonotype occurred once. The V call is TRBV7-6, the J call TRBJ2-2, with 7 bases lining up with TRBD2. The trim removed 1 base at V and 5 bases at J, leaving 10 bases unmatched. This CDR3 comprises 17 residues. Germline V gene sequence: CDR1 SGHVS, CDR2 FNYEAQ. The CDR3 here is CASSLVGLAAGTGELFF. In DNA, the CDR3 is TGTGCCAGCAGCTTAGTAGGTCTAGCGGCGGGTACCGGGGAGCTGTTTTTT.

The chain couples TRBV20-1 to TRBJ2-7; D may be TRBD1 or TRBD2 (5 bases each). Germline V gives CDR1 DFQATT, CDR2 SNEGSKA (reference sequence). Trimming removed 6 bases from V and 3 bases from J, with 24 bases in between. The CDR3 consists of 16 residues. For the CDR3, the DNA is TGCAGTGCCGCTAGAGATGTGGCAGGGAGAGTCTACGAGCAGTACTTC. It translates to CSAARDVAGRVYEQYF.

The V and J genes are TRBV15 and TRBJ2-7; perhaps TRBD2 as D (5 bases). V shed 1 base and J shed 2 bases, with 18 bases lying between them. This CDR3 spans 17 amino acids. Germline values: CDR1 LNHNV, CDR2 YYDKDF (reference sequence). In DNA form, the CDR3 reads TGTGCCACCAGCAGAGTCACTGGGAGTCGAGGAGCCTACGAGCAGTACTTC. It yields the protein CATSRVTGSRGAYEQYF. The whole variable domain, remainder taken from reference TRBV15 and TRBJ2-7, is DAMVIQNPRYQVTQFGKPVTLSCSQTLNHNVMYWYQQKSSQAPKLLFHYYDKDFNNEADTPDNFQSRRPNTSFCFLDIRSPGLGDTAMYLCATSRVTGSRGAYEQYFGPGTRLTVT.

The DNA for the CDR3 is TGTGCCAGCACAGGCTGGCGGGAAGAGCAGTACTTC. Residues: CASTGWREEQYF. This sequence joins TRBV2 and TRBJ2-7, with TRBD2 as a possible D gene (6 bases). Trimming removed 7 bases from V and 7 bases from J, with 14 bases in between. The germline V gene has CDR1 SNHLY and CDR2 FYNNEI. The CDR3 is 12 residues long.

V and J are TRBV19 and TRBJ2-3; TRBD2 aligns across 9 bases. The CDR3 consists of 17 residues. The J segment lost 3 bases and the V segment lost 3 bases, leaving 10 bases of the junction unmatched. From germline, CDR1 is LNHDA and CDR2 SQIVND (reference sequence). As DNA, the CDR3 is TGTGCCAGTAGTATGGGATCTAGCGGGACGGCTACAGATACGCAGTATTTT. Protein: CASSMGSSGTATDTQYF.

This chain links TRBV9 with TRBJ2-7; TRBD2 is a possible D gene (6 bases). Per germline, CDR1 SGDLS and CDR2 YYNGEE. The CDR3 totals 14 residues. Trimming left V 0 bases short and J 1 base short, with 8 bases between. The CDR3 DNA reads TGTGCCAGCAGCGTAGGACTAGATTCCTACGAGCAGTACTTC. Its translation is CASSVGLDSYEQYF.

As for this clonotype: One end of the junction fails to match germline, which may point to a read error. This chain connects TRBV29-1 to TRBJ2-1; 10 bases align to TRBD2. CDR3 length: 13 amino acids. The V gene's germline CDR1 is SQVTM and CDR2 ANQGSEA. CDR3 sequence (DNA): TGCAGCGCTCTGAGTGGACCTAGCGGGAGTCCCCTCTTC. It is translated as CSALSGPSGSPLF.

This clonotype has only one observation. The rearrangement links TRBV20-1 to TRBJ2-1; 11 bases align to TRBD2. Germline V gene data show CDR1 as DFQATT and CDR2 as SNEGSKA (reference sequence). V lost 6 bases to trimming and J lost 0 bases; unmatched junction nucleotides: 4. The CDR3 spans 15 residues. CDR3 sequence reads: CSAVTSGTSYNEQFF. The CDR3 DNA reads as TGCAGTGCAGTGACTAGCGGGACCTCCTACAATGAGCAGTTCTTC.

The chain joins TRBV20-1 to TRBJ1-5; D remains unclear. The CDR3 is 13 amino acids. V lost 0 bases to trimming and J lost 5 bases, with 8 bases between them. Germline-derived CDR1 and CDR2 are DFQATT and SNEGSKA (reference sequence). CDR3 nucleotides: TGCAGTGCTAGAGATCCGCAAGATCAGCCCCAGCATTTT. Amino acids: CSARDPQDQPQHF.

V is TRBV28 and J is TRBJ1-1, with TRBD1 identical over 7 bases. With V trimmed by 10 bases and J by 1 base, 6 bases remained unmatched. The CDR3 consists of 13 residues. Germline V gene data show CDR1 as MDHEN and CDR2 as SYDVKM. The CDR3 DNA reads TGTGCCACCTGGGACAGACCGAACACTGAAGCTTTCTTT. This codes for CATWDRPNTEAFF.

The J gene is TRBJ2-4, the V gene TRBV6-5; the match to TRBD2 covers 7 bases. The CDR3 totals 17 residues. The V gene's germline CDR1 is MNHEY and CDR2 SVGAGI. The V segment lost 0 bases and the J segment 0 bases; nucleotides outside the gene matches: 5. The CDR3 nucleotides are TGTGCCAGCAGTTACTCAGGCGGGGGACCAGCCAAAAACATTCAGTACTTC. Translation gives CASSYSGGGPAKNIQYF.

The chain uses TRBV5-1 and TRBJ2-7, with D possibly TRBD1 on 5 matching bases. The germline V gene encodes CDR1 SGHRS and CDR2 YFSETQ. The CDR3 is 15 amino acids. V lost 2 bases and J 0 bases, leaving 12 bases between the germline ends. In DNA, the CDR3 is TGCGCCAGCAGCTTAGTAGGGGCCATCTCCTACGAGCAGTACTTC. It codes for CASSLVGAISYEQYF. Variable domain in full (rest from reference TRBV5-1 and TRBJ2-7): KAGVTQTPRYLIKTRGQQVTLSCSPISGHRSVSWYQQTPGQGLQFLFEYFSETQRNKGNFPGRFSGRQFSNSRSEMNVSTLELGDSALYLCASSLVGAISYEQYFGPGTRLTVT.

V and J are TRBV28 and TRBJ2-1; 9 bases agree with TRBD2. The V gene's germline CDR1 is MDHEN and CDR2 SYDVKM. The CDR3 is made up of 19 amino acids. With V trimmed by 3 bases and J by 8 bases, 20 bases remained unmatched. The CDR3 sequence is CASSLSLAGLPPTWDEQFF. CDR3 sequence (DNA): TGTGCCAGCAGTTTGTCTCTAGCGGGACTCCCCCCAACTTGGGATGAGCAGTTCTTC.

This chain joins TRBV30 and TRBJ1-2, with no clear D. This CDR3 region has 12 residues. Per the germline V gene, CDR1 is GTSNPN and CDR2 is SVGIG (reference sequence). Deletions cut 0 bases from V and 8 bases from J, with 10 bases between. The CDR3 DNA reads TGTGCCTGGAGTGTAAGGGCTGGAGGCTACACCTTC. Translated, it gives CAWSVRAGGYTF.

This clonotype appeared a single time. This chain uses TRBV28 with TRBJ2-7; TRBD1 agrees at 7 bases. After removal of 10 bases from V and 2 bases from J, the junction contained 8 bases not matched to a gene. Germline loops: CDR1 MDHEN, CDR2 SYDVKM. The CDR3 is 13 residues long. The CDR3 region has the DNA TGTGCCACCTCGAGAGGGGGCGCCTACGAGCAGTACTTC. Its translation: CATSRGGAYEQYF.

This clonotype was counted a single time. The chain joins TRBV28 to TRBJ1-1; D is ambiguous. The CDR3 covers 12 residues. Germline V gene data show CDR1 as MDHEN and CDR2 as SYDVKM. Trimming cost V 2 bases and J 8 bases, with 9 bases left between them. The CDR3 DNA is TGTGCCAGCAGTTTAAGTGGGAAGGAAGCTTTCTTT. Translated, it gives CASSLSGKEAFF.

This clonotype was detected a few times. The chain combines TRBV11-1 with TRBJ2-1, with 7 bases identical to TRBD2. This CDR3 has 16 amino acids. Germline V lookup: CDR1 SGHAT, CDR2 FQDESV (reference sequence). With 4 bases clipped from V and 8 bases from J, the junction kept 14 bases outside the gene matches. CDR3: CASSSRVGGKDDEQFF. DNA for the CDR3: TGTGCCAGCAGCTCGAGAGTGGGGGGGAAGGACGATGAGCAGTTCTTC. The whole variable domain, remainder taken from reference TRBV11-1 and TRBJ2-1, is EAEVAQSPRYKITEKSQAVAFWCDPISGHATLYWYRQILGQGPELLVQFQDESVVDDSQLPKDRFSAERLKGVDSTLKIQPAELGDSAMYLCASSSRVGGKDDEQFFGPGTRLTVL.

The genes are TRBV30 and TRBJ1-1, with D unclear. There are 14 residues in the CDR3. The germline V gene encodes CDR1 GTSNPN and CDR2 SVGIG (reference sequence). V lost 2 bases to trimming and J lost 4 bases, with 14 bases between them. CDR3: CAWSQEFGSTEAFF. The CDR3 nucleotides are TGTGCCTGGAGTCAAGAGTTCGGGAGCACTGAAGCTTTCTTT.

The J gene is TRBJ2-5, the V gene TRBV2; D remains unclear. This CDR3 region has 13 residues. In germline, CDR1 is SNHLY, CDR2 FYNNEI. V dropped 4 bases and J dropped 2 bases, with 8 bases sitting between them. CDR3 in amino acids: CASSGVAQETQYF. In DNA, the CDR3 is TGTGCCAGCAGTGGGGTCGCTCAAGAGACCCAGTACTTC.